This T cell receptor beta chain was identified during a study of identical twins' blood T cells. Whole-study results and caveats: Each donor's most abundant TCRbeta clonotypes shared more CDR3 sequences with her twin than unrelated donors.

Deletions cut 6 bases from V and 2 bases from J, with 12 bases between. Per the germline V gene, CDR1 is LNHDA and CDR2 is SQIVND (reference sequence). The CDR3 consists of 14 residues. This clonotype was detected a few times. The antigen is not known. TCRdb itself ran the 5' RACE reads through MiXCR, one entry per CDR3 protein. The repertoire includes 300,000 to 400,000 distinct CDR3 sequences, 28% of them detected once, and approximately 6.6% sits in the top ten. This sequence originates from a woman between 18 and 55 years old in good health. Sequencing was carried out using PBMCs. The rearrangement uses TRBV19 and TRBJ2-3, with D perhaps TRBD2 (5 bases). CDR3: CASSGGLPTDTQYF. CDR3 bases: TGTGCCAGTAGCGGAGGACTTCCCACAGATACGCAGTATTTT.